The rows below give T cell receptor beta chains drawn from one sample of a study of early T cells in non-severe SARS-CoV-2 infection. TCRdb itself ran the 5' RACE reads through MiXCR, one entry per CDR3 protein. Of fewer than 35,000 distinct CDR3 sequences detected, 9% appear once; the ten largest clones hold about 12%. Sequenced input: whole blood. The receptor source for this set is an adult who was a healthcare worker with PCR-confirmed SARS-CoV-2 infection or an uninfected control (not recorded which). The CDR3 runs from the conserved cysteine through the conserved F or W. Fields, in order: CDR3 DNA, CDR3 protein, J gene, D gene, CDR3 length, clone size, V gene. D genes are given only for firm matches. Size is omitted from some rows. Given values are once, few, many or a class for expanded clones.

DNA: TGTGCCAGCAGCCAAGATCAGGTCTCCTACGAGCAGTACTTC
CDR3: CASSQDQVSYEQYF
J: TRBJ2-7
D: .
length: 14
size: many
V: TRBV3-1

DNA: TGCAGTGCTAGTCATAACTATGGCTACACCTTC
CDR3: CSASHNYGYTF
J: TRBJ1-2
D: .
length: 11
size: many
V: TRBV20-1

DNA: TGTGCCAGTAGCCCCGCATCGGGGGCCCTGGGAGAACTGTTTTTT
CDR3: CASSPASGALGELFF
J: TRBJ1-4
D: .
length: 15
size: many
V: TRBV19

DNA: TGCAGTGCCGTCGGACCCGGAAACACCATATATTTT
CDR3: CSAVGPGNTIYF
J: TRBJ1-3
D: .
length: 12
size: many
V: TRBV20-1

DNA: TGTGCCAGCAGCCGAGGATCCTACGAGCAGTACTTC
CDR3: CASSRGSYEQYF
J: TRBJ2-7
D: .
length: 12
size: few
V: TRBV6-5

DNA: TGCAGTGCTACCGATCTAGCGGGGGTAGCAGAGACCCAGTACTTC
CDR3: CSATDLAGVAETQYF
J: TRBJ2-5
D: TRBD2
length: 15
size: many
V: TRBV20-1

DNA: TGTGCCAGTTGTCCTCTGGGACAGGGTAGCAATCAGCCCCAGCATTTT
CDR3: CASCPLGQGSNQPQHF
J: TRBJ1-5
D: TRBD1
length: 16
size: .
V: TRBV19

DNA: TGCAGTGCCCAGGGGCAGGTCTCCTACGAGCAGTACTTC
CDR3: CSAQGQVSYEQYF
J: TRBJ2-7
D: .
length: 13
size: .
V: TRBV20-1

DNA: TGTGCCAGCAGCTTGGGGGGGACAGCAGTCGCTTTCTTT
CDR3: CASSLGGTAVAFF
J: TRBJ1-1
D: TRBD1
length: 13
size: .
V: TRBV5-4

DNA: TGTGCCAGCAGCCCAAAGACAGGGGGTTTATACGAGCAGTACTTC
CDR3: CASSPKTGGLYEQYF
J: TRBJ2-7
D: TRBD1
length: 15
size: many
V: TRBV11-3

DNA: TGTGCCAGCAGCTTAGACCAGGGGGCAAGCGCCGGGGAGCTGTTTTTT
CDR3: CASSLDQGASAGELFF
J: TRBJ2-2
D: TRBD1
length: 16
size: many
V: TRBV7-6

DNA: TGTGCCAGCAGCTCCATAGCGGGGGGGCTTGAGACCCAGTACTTC
CDR3: CASSSIAGGLETQYF
J: TRBJ2-5
D: TRBD2
length: 15
size: many
V: TRBV7-3

DNA: TGTGCCAGCACGGCGGGGCCCGCCTATGGCTACACCTTC
CDR3: CASTAGPAYGYTF
J: TRBJ1-2
D: .
length: 13
size: many
V: TRBV6-5

DNA: TGTGCCAGTAGTATAGATCACGGACTCGGAAACACCATATATTTT
CDR3: CASSIDHGLGNTIYF
J: TRBJ1-3
D: .
length: 15
size: many
V: TRBV19

DNA: TGCGCCAGCAGGGAAGCGGGGGGAGGAGGGGAGCAGTTCTTC
CDR3: CASREAGGGGEQFF
J: TRBJ2-1
D: TRBD2
length: 14
size: few
V: TRBV10-2

DNA: TGTGCCAGCAGCTTAGATCGGGGGGGAAGCACAGATACGCAGTATTTT
CDR3: CASSLDRGGSTDTQYF
J: TRBJ2-3
D: TRBD2
length: 16
size: few
V: TRBV7-8

DNA: TGTGCCAGCAGCCCCTGGAGTCCGAAGACCCAGTACTTC
CDR3: CASSPWSPKTQYF
J: TRBJ2-5
D: .
length: 13
size: many
V: TRBV7-2

DNA: TGTGCCAGTAGTGTAAGGAACAGTAGCTACGAGCAGTACTTC
CDR3: CASSVRNSSYEQYF
J: TRBJ2-7
D: .
length: 14
size: few
V: TRBV19

DNA: TGTGCCAGCAGCTTAGAGTTAGCGGGGTTCCAGTTCTTC
CDR3: CASSLELAGFQFF
J: TRBJ2-1
D: TRBD2
length: 13
size: many
V: TRBV7-2

DNA: TGTGCCAGCAGCCAAACAGTGAACACTGAAGCTTTCTTT
CDR3: CASSQTVNTEAFF
J: TRBJ1-1
D: .
length: 13
size: .
V: TRBV11-3

DNA: TGTGCCAGCAGCGGGAACTCCTACGAGCAGTACTTC
CDR3: CASSGNSYEQYF
J: TRBJ2-7
D: .
length: 12
size: many
V: TRBV9

DNA: TGTGCCAGCTCACCTGAGGGACAGGGGTTTAATCAGCCCCAGCATTTT
CDR3: CASSPEGQGFNQPQHF
J: TRBJ1-5
D: TRBD1
length: 16
size: many
V: TRBV18

DNA: TGTGCCAGCAGCTTGGGACAGGGCCTCGAGCAGTACTTC
CDR3: CASSLGQGLEQYF
J: TRBJ2-7
D: TRBD1
length: 13
size: few
V: TRBV7-2

DNA: TGTGCCAGCAGTATGACTAGCGGGGGTTACGAGCAGTACTTC
CDR3: CASSMTSGGYEQYF
J: TRBJ2-7
D: TRBD2
length: 14
size: many
V: TRBV6-5

DNA: TGTGCCAGTAGAAGGGGAGGGTCCTTCTCCTACAATGAGCAGTTCTTC
CDR3: CASRRGGSFSYNEQFF
J: TRBJ2-1
D: TRBD2
length: 16
size: many
V: TRBV19

DNA: TGTGCCAGCAGCCGGGACAGGGTGGGAGATACGCAGTATTTT
CDR3: CASSRDRVGDTQYF
J: TRBJ2-3
D: TRBD1
length: 14
size: .
V: TRBV7-3

DNA: TGTGCCAGCAGCTTAGCACAGGGTTTTAATGTTGGTGAGCAGTTCTTC
CDR3: CASSLAQGFNVGEQFF
J: TRBJ2-1
D: .
length: 16
size: .
V: TRBV7-8

DNA: TGCAGTGCTAGAGACTCTAGCGGGGGGTCCTACGAGCAGTACTTC
CDR3: CSARDSSGGSYEQYF
J: TRBJ2-7
D: TRBD2
length: 15
size: .
V: TRBV20-1

DNA: TGTGCCAGCAGTTCGGGACAGGCCAAAGAGACCCAGTACTTC
CDR3: CASSSGQAKETQYF
J: TRBJ2-5
D: TRBD1
length: 14
size: medium-sized
V: TRBV27

DNA: TGTGCCAGCAGCTTGGGCCCATCGGGGGCCTACGAGCAGTACTTC
CDR3: CASSLGPSGAYEQYF
J: TRBJ2-7
D: .
length: 15
size: few
V: TRBV5-4

DNA: TGTGCCAGCAGCCCCTTCGTGGGGGCGGTTGACATTCAGTACTTC
CDR3: CASSPFVGAVDIQYF
J: TRBJ2-4
D: .
length: 15
size: few
V: TRBV5-4

DNA: TGCGCCAGCAGCCAAGATGGGGGGCCGAACACTGAAGCTTTCTTT
CDR3: CASSQDGGPNTEAFF
J: TRBJ1-1
D: .
length: 15
size: .
V: TRBV4-3

DNA: TGTGCCAGCAGCTTCGATGGGACAGGGGGCGACTACACCTTC
CDR3: CASSFDGTGGDYTF
J: TRBJ1-2
D: TRBD1
length: 14
size: many
V: TRBV7-2

DNA: TGTGCCAGCCGCAAGACAGAGACATTCTTT
CDR3: CASRKTETFF
J: TRBJ1-1
D: .
length: 10
size: many
V: TRBV6-2/TRBV6-3

DNA: TGTGCCACCGTCAGTTCGCACACCGGGGAGCTGTTTTTT
CDR3: CATVSSHTGELFF
J: TRBJ2-2
D: .
length: 13
size: many
V: TRBV27

DNA: TGCAGTGCTAGAACCCAGGGTGGCGAGAACACCATATATTTT
CDR3: CSARTQGGENTIYF
J: TRBJ1-3
D: .
length: 14
size: .
V: TRBV20-1

DNA: TGTGCCAGCAGCTTAAGCGGGGGAGCACCCACCGGGGAGCTGTTTTTT
CDR3: CASSLSGGAPTGELFF
J: TRBJ2-2
D: TRBD2
length: 16
size: many
V: TRBV7-3

DNA: TGTGCCAGCAGCTTAGACGCTTTGGGGGGGCACAATGAGCAGTTCTTC
CDR3: CASSLDALGGHNEQFF
J: TRBJ2-1
D: .
length: 16
size: many
V: TRBV7-6

DNA: TGTGCCAGCAGCCTCCTTCAGAACACAGATACGCAGTATTTT
CDR3: CASSLLQNTDTQYF
J: TRBJ2-3
D: .
length: 14
size: few
V: TRBV14

DNA: TGTGCCAGCAGGCTCGACAGGGGAGGGACTGAAGCTTTCTTT
CDR3: CASRLDRGGTEAFF
J: TRBJ1-1
D: TRBD1
length: 14
size: many
V: TRBV6-2/TRBV6-3

DNA: TGTGCCAGCAGTTCGGTGGGAGATGAAAAACTGTTTTTT
CDR3: CASSSVGDEKLFF
J: TRBJ1-4
D: .
length: 13
size: many
V: TRBV6-5

DNA: TGCAGCGTTGAAACTAGCGGGGCAAGCTCCTACGAGCAGTACTTC
CDR3: CSVETSGASSYEQYF
J: TRBJ2-7
D: TRBD2
length: 15
size: many
V: TRBV29-1